This T cell receptor (beta chain) was sequenced during a study of blood T cell repertoires in COVID-19. This clone was observed a handful of times. Profiled with immunoSEQ multiplex PCR; TCRdb holds only in-frame clones, not every one. This table has about 260,000 clones, 86% appearing once. Germline CDR1 is MNHEY and CDR2 is SVGEGT. This CDR3 is built from 13 residues. J lost 13 bases, V lost 4 bases, and 10 bases had no gene match. Sequenced sample: PBMCs or T cells enriched from blood (not recorded which). The rearrangement links TRBV6-2 or TRBV6-3 to TRBJ1-5; TRBD1 matches 7 bases. This TCR came from a woman in her forties or fifties who had recovered from COVID-19. The CDR3: CASSLGGPPRQHF. CDR3 sequence (DNA): TGTGCCAGCAGTTTAGGGGGCCCTCCACGGCAGCATTTT.